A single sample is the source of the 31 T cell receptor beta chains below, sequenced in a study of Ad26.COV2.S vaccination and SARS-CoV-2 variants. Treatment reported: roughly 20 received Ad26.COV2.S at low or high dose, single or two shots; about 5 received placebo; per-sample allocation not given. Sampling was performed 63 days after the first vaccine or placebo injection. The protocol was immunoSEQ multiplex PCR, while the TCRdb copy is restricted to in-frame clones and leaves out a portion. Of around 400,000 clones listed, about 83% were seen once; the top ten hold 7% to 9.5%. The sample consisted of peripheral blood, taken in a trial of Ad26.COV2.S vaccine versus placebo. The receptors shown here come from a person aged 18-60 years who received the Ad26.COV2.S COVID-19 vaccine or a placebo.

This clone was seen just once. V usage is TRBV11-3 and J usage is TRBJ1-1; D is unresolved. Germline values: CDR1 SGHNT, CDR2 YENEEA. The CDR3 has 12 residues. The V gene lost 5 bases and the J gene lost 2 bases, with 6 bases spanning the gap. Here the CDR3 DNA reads TGTGCCAGCAGCCTAACCAACACTGAAGCTTTCTTT. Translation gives CASSLTNTEAFF. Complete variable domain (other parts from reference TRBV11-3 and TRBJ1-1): EAGVVQSPRYKIIEKKQPVAFWCNPISGHNTLYWYLQNLGQGPELLIRYENEEAVDDSQLPKDRFSAERLKGVDSTLKIQPAELGDSAVYLCASSLTNTEAFFGQGTRLTVV.

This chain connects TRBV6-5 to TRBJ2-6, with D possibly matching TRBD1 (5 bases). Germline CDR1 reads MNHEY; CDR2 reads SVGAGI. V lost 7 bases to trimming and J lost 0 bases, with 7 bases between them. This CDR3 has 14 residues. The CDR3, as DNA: TGTGCCAGCACTGGGGCCTCTGGGGCCAACGTCCTGACTTTC. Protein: CASTGASGANVLTF.

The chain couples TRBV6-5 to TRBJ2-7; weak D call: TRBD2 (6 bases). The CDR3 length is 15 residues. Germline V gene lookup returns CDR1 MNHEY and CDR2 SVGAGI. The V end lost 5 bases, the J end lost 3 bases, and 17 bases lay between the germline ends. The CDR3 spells CASSLVGTEGYEQYF. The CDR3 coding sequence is TGTGCCAGCAGTCTGGTAGGGACGGAGGGCTACGAGCAGTACTTC.

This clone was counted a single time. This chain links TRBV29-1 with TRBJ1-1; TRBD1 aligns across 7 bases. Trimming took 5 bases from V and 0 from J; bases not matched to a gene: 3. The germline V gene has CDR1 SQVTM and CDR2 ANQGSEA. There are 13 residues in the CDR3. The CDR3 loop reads CSVMGQLNTEAFF. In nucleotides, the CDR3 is TGCAGCGTTATGGGACAGTTGAACACTGAAGCTTTCTTT.

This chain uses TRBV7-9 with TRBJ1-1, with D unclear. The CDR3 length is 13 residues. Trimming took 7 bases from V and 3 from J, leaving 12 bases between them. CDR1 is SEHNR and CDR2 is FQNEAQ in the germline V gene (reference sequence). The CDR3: CASTSYPDTEAFF. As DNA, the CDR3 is TGTGCCAGCACTTCTTACCCAGACACTGAAGCTTTCTTT. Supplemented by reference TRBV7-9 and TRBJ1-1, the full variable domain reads DTGVSQNPRHKITKRGQNVTFRCDPISEHNRLYWYRQTLGQGPEFLTYFQNEAQLEKSRLLSDRFSAERPKGSFSTLEIQRTEQGDSAMYLCASTSYPDTEAFFGQGTRLTVV.

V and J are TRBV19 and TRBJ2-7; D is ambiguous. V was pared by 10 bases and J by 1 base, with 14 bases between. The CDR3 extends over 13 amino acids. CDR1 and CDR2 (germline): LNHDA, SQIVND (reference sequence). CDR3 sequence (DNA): TGTGCCACCCGAAGGACGGGTTCCTACGAGCAGTACTTC. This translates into CATRRTGSYEQYF.

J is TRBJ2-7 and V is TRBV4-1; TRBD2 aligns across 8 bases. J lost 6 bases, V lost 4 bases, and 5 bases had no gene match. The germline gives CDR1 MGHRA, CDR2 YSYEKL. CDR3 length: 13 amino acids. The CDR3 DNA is TGCGCCAGCAGCCGAGCGGGAGTGGGCGAGCAGTACTTC. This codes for CASSRAGVGEQYF.

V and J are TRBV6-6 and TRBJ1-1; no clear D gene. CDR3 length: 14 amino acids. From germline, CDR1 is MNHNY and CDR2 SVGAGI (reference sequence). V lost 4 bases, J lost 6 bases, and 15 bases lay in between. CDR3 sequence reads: CASSWRTRGAEAFF. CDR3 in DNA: TGTGCCAGCAGTTGGAGGACTCGAGGAGCTGAAGCTTTCTTT.

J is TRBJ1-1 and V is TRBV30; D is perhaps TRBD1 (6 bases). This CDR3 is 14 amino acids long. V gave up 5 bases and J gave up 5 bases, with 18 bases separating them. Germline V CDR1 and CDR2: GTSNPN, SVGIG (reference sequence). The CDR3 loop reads CAWRGARGETEAFF. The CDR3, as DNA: TGTGCCTGGCGTGGCGCCAGGGGCGAAACTGAAGCTTTCTTT.

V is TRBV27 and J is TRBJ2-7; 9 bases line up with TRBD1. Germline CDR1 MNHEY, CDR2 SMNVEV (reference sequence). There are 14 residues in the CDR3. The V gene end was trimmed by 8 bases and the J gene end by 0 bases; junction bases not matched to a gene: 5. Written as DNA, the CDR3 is TGTGCCAGCCGGAGGGACAGGGACTCCTACGAGCAGTACTTC. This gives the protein CASRRDRDSYEQYF.

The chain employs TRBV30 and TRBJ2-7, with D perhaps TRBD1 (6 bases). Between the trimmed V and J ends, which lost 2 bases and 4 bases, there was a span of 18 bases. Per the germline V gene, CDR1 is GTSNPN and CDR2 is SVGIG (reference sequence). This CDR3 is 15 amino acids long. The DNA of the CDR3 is TGTGCCTGGAGTTCTCTACAACAGGGAAATTACGAGCAGTACTTC. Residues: CAWSSLQQGNYEQYF.

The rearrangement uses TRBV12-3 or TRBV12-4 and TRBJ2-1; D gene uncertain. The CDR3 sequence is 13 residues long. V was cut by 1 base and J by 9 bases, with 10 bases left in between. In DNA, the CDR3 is TGTGCCAGCAGTTTAGTGGCAGTAAGTGAGCAGTTCTTC. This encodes CASSLVAVSEQFF.

This chain's CDR3 is CASSQRAGGLAKNIQYF. In DNA form, the CDR3 reads TGTGCCAGCAGCCAAAGGGCGGGAGGGCTAGCCAAAAACATTCAGTACTTC. The chain has TRBV3-1 (or the pseudogene TRBV3-2) and TRBJ2-4; 9 bases agree with TRBD2. Unmatched junction bases numbered 5, after V lost 2 bases and J lost 0 bases. The CDR3 sequence is 17 residues long. CDR1 and CDR2 from the germline V gene are LGHDT and YNNKEL (reference sequence).

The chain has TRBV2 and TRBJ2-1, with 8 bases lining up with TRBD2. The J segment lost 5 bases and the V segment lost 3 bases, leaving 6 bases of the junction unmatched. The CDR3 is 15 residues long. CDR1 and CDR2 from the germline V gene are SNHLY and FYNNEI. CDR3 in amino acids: CASSDLAGLHNEQFF. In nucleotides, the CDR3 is TGTGCCAGCAGTGACCTAGCGGGCCTCCACAATGAGCAGTTCTTC.

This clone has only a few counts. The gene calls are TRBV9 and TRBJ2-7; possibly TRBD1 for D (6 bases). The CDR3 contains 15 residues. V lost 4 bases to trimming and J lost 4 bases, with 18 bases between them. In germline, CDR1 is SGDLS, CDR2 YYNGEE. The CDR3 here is CASSNQGLGAYEQYF. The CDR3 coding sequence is TGTGCCAGCAGCAACCAGGGATTGGGGGCATACGAGCAGTACTTC.

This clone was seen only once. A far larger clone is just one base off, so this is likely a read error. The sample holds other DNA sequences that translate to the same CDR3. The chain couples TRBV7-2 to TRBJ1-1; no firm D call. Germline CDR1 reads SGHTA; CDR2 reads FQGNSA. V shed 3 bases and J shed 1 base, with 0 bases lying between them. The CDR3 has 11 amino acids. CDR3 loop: CASSLNTEAFF. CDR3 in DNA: TGTGCCAGCAGCTTGAACACTGAAGCTTTCTTT.

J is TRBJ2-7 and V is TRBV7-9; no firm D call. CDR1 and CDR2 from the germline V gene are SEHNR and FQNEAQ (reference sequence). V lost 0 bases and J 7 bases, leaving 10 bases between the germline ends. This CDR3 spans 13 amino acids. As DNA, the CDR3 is TGTGCCAGCAGCTTAGCCCCATTGTTGGAGCAGTACTTC. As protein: CASSLAPLLEQYF.

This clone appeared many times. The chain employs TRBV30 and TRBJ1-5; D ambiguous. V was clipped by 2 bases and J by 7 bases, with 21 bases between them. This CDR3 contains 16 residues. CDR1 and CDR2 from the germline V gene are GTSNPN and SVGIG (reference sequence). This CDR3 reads CAWSPRRGGSWQPQHF. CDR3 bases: TGTGCCTGGAGTCCGCGGCGAGGCGGCTCGTGGCAGCCCCAGCATTTT. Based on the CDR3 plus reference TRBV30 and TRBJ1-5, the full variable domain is SQTIHQWPATLVQPVGSPLSLECTVEGTSNPNLYWYRQAAGRGLQLLFYSVGIGQISSEVPQNLSASRPQDRQFILSSKKLLLSDSGFYLCAWSPRRGGSWQPQHFGDGTRLSIL.

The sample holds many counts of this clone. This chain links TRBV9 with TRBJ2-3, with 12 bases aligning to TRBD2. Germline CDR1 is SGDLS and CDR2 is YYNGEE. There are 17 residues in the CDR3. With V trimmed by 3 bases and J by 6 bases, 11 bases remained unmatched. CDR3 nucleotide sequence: TGTGCCAGCAGCGCCCCCACGGGACTAGCGGGCGTGGATACGCAGTATTTT. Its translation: CASSAPTGLAGVDTQYF. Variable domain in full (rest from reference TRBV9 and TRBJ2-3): DSGVTQTPKHLITATGQRVTLRCSPRSGDLSVYWYQQSLDQGLQFLIQYYNGEERAKGNILERFSAQQFPDLHSELNLSSLELGDSALYFCASSAPTGLAGVDTQYFGPGTRLTVL.

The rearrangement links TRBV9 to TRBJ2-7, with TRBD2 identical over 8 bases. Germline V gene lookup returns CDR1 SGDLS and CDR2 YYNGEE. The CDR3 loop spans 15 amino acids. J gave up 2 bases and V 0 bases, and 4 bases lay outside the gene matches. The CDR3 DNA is TGTGCCAGCAGCGTAGGGGCTAGCGGGCCCTACGAGCAGTACTTC. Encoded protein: CASSVGASGPYEQYF.

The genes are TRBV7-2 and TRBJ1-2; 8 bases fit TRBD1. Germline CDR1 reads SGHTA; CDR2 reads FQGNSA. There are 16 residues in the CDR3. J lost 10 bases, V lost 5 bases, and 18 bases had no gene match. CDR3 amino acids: CASSPLRTGSLNYYTF. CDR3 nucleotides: TGTGCCAGCAGCCCCCTACGGACAGGGTCCCTGAACTACTACACCTTC.

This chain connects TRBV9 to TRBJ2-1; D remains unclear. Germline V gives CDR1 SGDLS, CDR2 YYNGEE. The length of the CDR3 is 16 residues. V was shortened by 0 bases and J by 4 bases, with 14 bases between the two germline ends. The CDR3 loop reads CASSVEVSDPYNEQFF. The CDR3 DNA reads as TGTGCCAGCAGCGTAGAAGTGTCTGACCCTTACAATGAGCAGTTCTTC.

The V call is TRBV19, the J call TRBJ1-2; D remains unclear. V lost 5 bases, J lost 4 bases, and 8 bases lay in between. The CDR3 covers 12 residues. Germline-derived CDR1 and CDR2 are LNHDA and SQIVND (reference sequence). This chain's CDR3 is CASSLSFYGYTF. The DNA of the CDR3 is TGTGCCAGTAGTTTATCTTTCTATGGCTACACCTTC.

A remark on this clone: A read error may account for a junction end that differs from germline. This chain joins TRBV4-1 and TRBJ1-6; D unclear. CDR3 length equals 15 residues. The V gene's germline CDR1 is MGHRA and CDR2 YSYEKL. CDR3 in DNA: TGCGCCAGCAGTCAAGAGGGATTTTATAATTCACCCCTCCACTTT. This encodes CASSQEGFYNSPLHF.

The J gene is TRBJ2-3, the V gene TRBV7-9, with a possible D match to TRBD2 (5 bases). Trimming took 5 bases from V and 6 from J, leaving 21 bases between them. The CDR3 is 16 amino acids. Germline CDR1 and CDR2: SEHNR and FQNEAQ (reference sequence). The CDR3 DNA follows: TGTGCCAGCAGCCTTAGTCGAGGGAGAAGTGCGGATACGCAGTATTTT. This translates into CASSLSRGRSADTQYF.

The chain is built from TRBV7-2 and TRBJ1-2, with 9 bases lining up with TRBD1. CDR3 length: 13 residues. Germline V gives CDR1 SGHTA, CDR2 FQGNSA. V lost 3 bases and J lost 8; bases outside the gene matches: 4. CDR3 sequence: CASSFRTGVGYTF. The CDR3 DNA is TGTGCCAGCAGCTTTAGGACAGGGGTAGGCTACACCTTC.

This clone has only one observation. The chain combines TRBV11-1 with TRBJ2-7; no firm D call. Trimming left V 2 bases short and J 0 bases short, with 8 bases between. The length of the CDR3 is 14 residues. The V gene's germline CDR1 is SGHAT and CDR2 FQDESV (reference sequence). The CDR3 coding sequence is TGTGCCAGCAGCTTACGTGTCAGCTCCTACGAGCAGTACTTC. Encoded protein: CASSLRVSSYEQYF. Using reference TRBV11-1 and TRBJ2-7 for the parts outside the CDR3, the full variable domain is EAEVAQSPRYKITEKSQAVAFWCDPISGHATLYWYRQILGQGPELLVQFQDESVVDDSQLPKDRFSAERLKGVDSTLKIQPAELGDSAMYLCASSLRVSSYEQYFGPGTRLTVT.

The CDR3 region has the DNA TGTGCCAGCAGCTCCATACCCGGGAGTTACTACGAGCAGTACTTC. Translating it yields CASSSIPGSYYEQYF. The rearrangement joins TRBV7-2 to TRBJ2-7; tentatively, D is TRBD2 (6 bases). V lost 4 bases, J lost 3 bases, and 16 bases lay in between. CDR3 length: 15 amino acids. The V gene's germline CDR1 is SGHTA and CDR2 FQGNSA.

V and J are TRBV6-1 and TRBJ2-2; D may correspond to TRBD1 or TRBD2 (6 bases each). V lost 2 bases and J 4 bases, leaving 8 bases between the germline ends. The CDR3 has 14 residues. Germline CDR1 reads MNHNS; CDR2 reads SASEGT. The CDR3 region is CASSERGVTGELFF. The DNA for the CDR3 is TGTGCCAGCAGTGAAAGGGGGGTCACCGGGGAGCTGTTTTTT.

The CDR3, as DNA: TGTGCCAGCAGCTTAGGGGCGGACAATCAGCCCCAGCATTTT. Translated, it gives CASSLGADNQPQHF. V is TRBV7-2 and J is TRBJ1-5; no definite D call. CDR1 and CDR2 (germline): SGHTA, FQGNSA. Trimming left V 1 base short and J 3 bases short, with 7 bases between. This CDR3 spans 14 amino acids.

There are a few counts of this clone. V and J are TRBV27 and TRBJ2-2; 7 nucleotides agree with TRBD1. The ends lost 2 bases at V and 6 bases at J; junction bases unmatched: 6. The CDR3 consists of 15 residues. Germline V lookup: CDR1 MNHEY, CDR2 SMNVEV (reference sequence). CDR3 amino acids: CASSLQGQPSGELFF. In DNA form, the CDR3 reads TGTGCCAGCAGTTTACAGGGACAGCCTTCCGGGGAGCTGTTTTTT.